This TCR beta chain emerged from a study of blood T cell repertoires in COVID-19. On the study more broadly: The study drew acute and convalescent COVID-19 samples from the United States, Italy and Spain.

The CDR3 has 13 residues. Measured with immunoSEQ multiplex PCR; TCRdb has only the in-frame clones, and not every one. The data show 150,000 to 200,000 clones, 82% seen once. Each participant's cohort was designated according to participant-reported clinical history. The sequenced material came from PBMCs or T cells enriched from blood (not recorded which). This sequence originates from a woman aged 60 to 75 with acute COVID-19. V usage is TRBV21-1 and J usage is TRBJ1-1. TRBV21-1 is given as a pseudogene. The CDR3 is CASTQMRGTEAFF. CDR3 DNA sequence: TGTGCCAGCACCCAAATGCGGGGGACTGAAGCTTTCTTT.